This T cell receptor (beta chain) derives from a study of circulating CD8 cells and anti-PD-1 response in melanoma. Trimming took off 6 bases at V and 10 bases at J, with 13 bases between the two ends. This CDR3 has 12 residues. Per germline, CDR1 LNHDA and CDR2 SQIVND (reference sequence). This clonotype counts as medium-sized (0.01 to 0.1%). Its target is not known. Sorting of live CD3+CD8+TCRalphabeta+ cells by PD-1 and/or TIGIT gave four subsets. Study conclusions and caveats: DNEG was most diverse; TIGIT repertoires were least diverse. Experiments were generally run without replicates.

Each library started from roughly 16 ng of total RNA using the QIAseq Immune Repertoire TCR panel. TCRdb called the reads again in MiXCR, with one record for every CDR3 protein. Here the sample spans over a thousand distinct CDR3 sequences, approximately 11% being singletons. The TCR was taken from a human donor with melanoma. The sequencing here drew on CD8+ T cells from PBMCs, taken at baseline or after one month of anti-PD-1 therapy (not recorded which). This chain joins TRBV19 and TRBJ2-1; tentatively, D is TRBD1 (5 bases). The CDR3 sequence: CASRLGSGEQFF. DNA for the CDR3: TGTGCCAGTAGGTTGGGGTCAGGGGAGCAGTTCTTC.